This entry features one T cell receptor beta chain sequence. The PCR ran on 60 Vbeta and 13 Jbeta primers. The repertoire was sequenced with immunoSEQ multiplex PCR; TCRdb's copy has only in-frame clones and lacks some. The sample lists some 200,000 clones, around 85% occurring once. This CDR3 spans 16 amino acids. V lost 5 bases, J lost 5 bases, and 10 bases stayed unmatched. Looked up from germline, CDR1 is GTSNPN and CDR2 is SVGIG (reference sequence). These data are taken from a study of cytomegalovirus exposure and HLA in healthy donors. Unrecorded immune exposures were likely, despite nominal health at sampling.

This sequence was found in a girl aged 2-10 years in good health and CMV-seronegative. Input material: PBMCs. The chain combines TRBV30 with TRBJ2-3, with TRBD2 identical over 13 bases. The CDR3 DNA is TGTGCCTGGGAACCCCGGACTAGCGGGAGAGGAGATACGCAGTATTTT. It encodes CAWEPRTSGRGDTQYF.